This T cell receptor (beta chain) was retrieved from a study of blood T cell repertoires in COVID-19. Study summary: From the United States, Italy and Spain came samples of acute and convalescent COVID-19.

Participant ages covered about 18 to 100 years across 24 US areas. Clinical histories supplied by participants themselves formed the basis of cohort assignment. Germline V gene sequence: CDR1 SGHAT, CDR2 FQNNGV. The V end lost 0 bases, the J end lost 11 bases, and 11 bases lay between the germline ends. This CDR3 has 13 amino acids. Original data processing: Nucleated cell number was recorded as an estimate derived from reference gene primer amplification. Profiling relied on immunoSEQ multiplex PCR, and the TCRdb table lists in-frame clones only, not all of them. V, J and clone size are taken as reported in that table, and D and trimming were inferred from the DNA itself. Of roughly 230,000 clones listed, roughly 84% are singletons.

The receptor was derived from a man younger than 45 in a cohort exposed to, infected with or recovered from COVID-19 (not recorded which). The rearrangement uses TRBV11-2 and TRBJ1-5, with D unclear. Sequencing input: PBMCs or T cells enriched from blood (not recorded which). The CDR3 reads CASSLDAGSAQHF. CDR3 DNA: TGTGCCAGCAGCTTAGATGCCGGGTCAGCCCAGCATTTT.